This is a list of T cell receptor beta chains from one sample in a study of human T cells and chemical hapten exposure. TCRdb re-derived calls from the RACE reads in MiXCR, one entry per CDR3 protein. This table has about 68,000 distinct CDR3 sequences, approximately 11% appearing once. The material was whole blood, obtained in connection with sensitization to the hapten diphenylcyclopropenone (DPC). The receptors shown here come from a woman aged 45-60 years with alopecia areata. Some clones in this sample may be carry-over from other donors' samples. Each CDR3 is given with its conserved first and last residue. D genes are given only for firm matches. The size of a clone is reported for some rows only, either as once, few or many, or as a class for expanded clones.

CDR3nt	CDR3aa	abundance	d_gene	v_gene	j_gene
TGTGCCAGCTCACGGACGGATCTGGGAGGCTACACCTTC	CASSRTDLGGYTF	many	-	TRBV18	TRBJ1-2
TGCAGTGCTGCCAGCGGGGTGAACACCGGGGAGCTGTTTTTT	CSAASGVNTGELFF	-	TRBD2	TRBV20-1	TRBJ2-2
TGTGCCAGCAGTTTCTCGGGCCGTGGGTATGAGCAGTTCTTC	CASSFSGRGYEQFF	few	-	TRBV28	TRBJ2-1
TGCAGTGCTAGAGACATATCCGGGACAGGGCTAGAGACCCAGTACTTC	CSARDISGTGLETQYF	many	TRBD1	TRBV20-1	TRBJ2-5
TGTGCCACCAGCCAAACAGGGGCCCCGAACACTGAAGCTTTCTTT	CATSQTGAPNTEAFF	-	TRBD1	TRBV24-1	TRBJ1-1
TGCAGTGCTAGAGATCCGGCGGGGGGATACAATGAGCAGTTCTTC	CSARDPAGGYNEQFF	many	TRBD2	TRBV20-1	TRBJ2-1
TGTGCCTGCTGGGCGACGACCAATCAGCCCCAGCATTTT	CACWATTNQPQHF	many	-	TRBV28	TRBJ1-5
TGTGCCAGCAGTCGTACAGGGGACGGAAATGAAAAACTGTTTTTT	CASSRTGDGNEKLFF	many	TRBD1	TRBV6-4	TRBJ1-4
TGTGCCAGCAGTTTAGGGCAGGGAGCTTTCTTT	CASSLGQGAFF	medium-sized	-	TRBV28	TRBJ1-1
TGTGCCATCAGTGAGAGGGCAGTCCAAACTGGAAACACCATATATTTT	CAISERAVQTGNTIYF	few	-	TRBV10-3	TRBJ1-3
TGCGCCAGCAGCCGGAGACAGGGACCCTACAATGAGCAGTTCTTC	CASSRRQGPYNEQFF	many	TRBD1	TRBV5-1	TRBJ2-1
TGTGCCAGCTCACCATCCCGACAGGAGGGCTATGGCTACACCTTC	CASSPSRQEGYGYTF	many	-	TRBV18	TRBJ1-2
TGTGCCAGCAGGGGACTAGCGGGAGCGGGGGATGAGCAGTTCTTC	CASRGLAGAGDEQFF	many	TRBD2	TRBV2	TRBJ2-1
TGTGCCAGCAGCTTAGCCCCGGGGACAGGGTATAATTCACCCCTCCACTTT	CASSLAPGTGYNSPLHF	many	TRBD1	TRBV11-2	TRBJ1-6
TGCAGCGTCCAATCCGGGAGGGACACTGAAGCTTTCTTT	CSVQSGRDTEAFF	many	-	TRBV29-1	TRBJ1-1
TGTGCCAGCTCTGATCCGGAGGGGACTGAAGCTTTCTTT	CASSDPEGTEAFF	-	-	TRBV2	TRBJ1-1
TGCGCCAGCAGACCCACAGGCCGCCAAGAGACCCAGTACTTC	CASRPTGRQETQYF	-	-	TRBV5-1	TRBJ2-5
TGTGCCAGCAGCGCCCGTGAGGGCAGGAACTATGGCTACACCTTC	CASSAREGRNYGYTF	-	-	TRBV7-2	TRBJ1-2
TGCAGTGCTAGAAGACAGACTAGAGATACGCAGTATTTT	CSARRQTRDTQYF	few	-	TRBV20-1	TRBJ2-3
TGCAGCGTTGAGCAGGGAGGGAAATATGGCTACACCTTC	CSVEQGGKYGYTF	many	-	TRBV29-1	TRBJ1-2